Listed below are T cell receptor beta chains from one sample, sequenced in a study of blood T cell repertoires in COVID-19. Generated by immunoSEQ multiplex PCR, the TCRdb table keeps only in-frame clones and is missing some. Of about 83,000 clones in the sample, around 83% were seen once. The sequenced sample was peripheral blood. These TCRs come from a woman aged 80 or older in a cohort sampled during active or convalescent COVID-19. Both conserved end residues are part of each CDR3. Each record gives: J gene, clone size, D gene, V gene, CDR3 protein, CDR3 DNA. The D gene is left open where the match is weak. Where a row states a size, it is once, few, many or the class of an expanded clone; other rows omit it.

>TRBJ1-1|NA|TRBD1|TRBV2
CASSGDRYNTEAFF
TGTGCCAGCAGTGGGGACAGATATAACACTGAAGCTTTCTTT
>TRBJ1-2|NA|NA|TRBV2
CASCRGQRLLTF
TGTGCCAGCTGTCGAGGACAGCGACTTCTTACCTTC
>TRBJ2-1|NA|TRBD2|TRBV19
CASKDRASGYNEQFF
TGTGCCAGTAAGGATCGGGCTAGCGGTTACAATGAGCAGTTCTTC
>TRBJ2-7|NA|TRBD1|TRBV9
CASSNGGQGFYEQYF
TGTGCCAGCAGCAACGGGGGACAGGGGTTCTACGAGCAGTACTTC
>TRBJ1-5|NA|NA|TRBV6-1
CASSEIGGVQPQHF
TGTGCCAGCAGTGAAATAGGGGGTGTCCAGCCCCAGCATTTT
>TRBJ1-5|NA|NA|TRBV28
CASSLWDNSPGGNQPQHF
TGTGCCAGCAGTTTATGGGACAACTCCCCGGGCGGCAATCAGCCCCAGCATTTT
>TRBJ2-7|NA|TRBD2|TRBV5-4
CASSSRTSGSGYEQYF
TGTGCCAGCAGCTCGCGGACTAGCGGGAGCGGCTACGAGCAGTACTTC
>TRBJ1-2|NA|NA|TRBV27
CASSQDHYGYTF
TGTGCCAGCAGTCAGGATCACTATGGCTACACCTTC
>TRBJ2-5|NA|TRBD2|TRBV14
CASSRRGAKVETQYF
TGTGCCAGCAGCCGGCGGGGGGCGAAGGTGGAGACCCAGTACTTC
>TRBJ2-3|NA|NA|TRBV5-1
CASSSGAGATDTQYF
TGCGCCAGCAGCTCAGGGGCAGGGGCCACAGATACGCAGTATTTT
>TRBJ2-7|few|TRBD2|TRBV5-4
CASSLYPRGGRAEQYF
TGTGCCAGCAGTTTATACCCCAGGGGCGGGAGGGCCGAGCAGTACTTC
>TRBJ2-7|NA|TRBD1|TRBV18
CASSPDREYGQYF
TGTGCCAGCTCACCAGACAGGGAATACGGGCAGTACTTC
>TRBJ2-7|NA|TRBD2|TRBV15
CATSRGGRESNEQYF
TGTGCCACCAGCAGAGGTGGGCGGGAGTCCAACGAGCAGTACTTC
>TRBJ2-7|NA|TRBD2|TRBV5-6
CASSRPGGSSYEQYF
TGTGCCAGCAGCCGCCCGGGGGGAAGCTCCTACGAGCAGTACTTC
>TRBJ1-1|NA|NA|TRBV11-2
CASSPWDITEAFF
TGTGCCAGCAGCCCGTGGGACATCACTGAAGCTTTCTTT
>TRBJ2-5|NA|NA|TRBV19
CASSIVDRKETQYF
TGTGCCAGTAGTATAGTAGACAGAAAAGAGACCCAGTACTTC
>TRBJ2-7|NA|NA|TRBV4-1
CASSQELAVTLYEQYF
TGCGCCAGCAGCCAAGAGTTAGCGGTCACCCTCTACGAGCAGTACTTC
>TRBJ1-5|NA|NA|TRBV11-2
CASSKGGSNQPQHF
TGTGCCAGCAGCAAGGGGGGGAGCAATCAGCCCCAGCATTTT
>TRBJ2-3|NA|TRBD2|TRBV30
CAWSTSGTPDTQYF
TGTGCCTGGAGCACTAGCGGGACTCCAGATACGCAGTATTTT
>TRBJ1-1|NA|NA|TRBV10-1
CATTSTEAFF
TGCGCCACCACTAGCACTGAAGCTTTCTTT
>TRBJ1-1|once|TRBD1|TRBV28
CASSSDRGRTEAFF
TGTGCCAGCAGTTCGGACAGGGGTAGAACTGAAGCTTTCTTT
>TRBJ2-1|NA|TRBD2|TRBV7-3
CASSGGTSGSNEQFF
TGTGCCAGCAGCGGAGGGACTAGCGGGAGCAATGAGCAGTTCTTC